These 30 T cell receptor beta chains came from one sample sequenced in a study of cytomegalovirus exposure and HLA in healthy donors. This PCR relied on a set of 60 Vbeta primers and 13 Jbeta primers. The protocol was immunoSEQ multiplex PCR, while the TCRdb copy is restricted to in-frame clones and leaves out a portion. The sample has about 150,000 clones; approximately 61% are singletons. Sequenced material: PBMCs. The receptor source for this set is a middle-aged woman in good health and CMV-seronegative.

A note on this clone: A junction boundary mismatches the germline segment, possibly from a read error. V gene TRBV5-6 combines with J gene TRBJ2-5, with TRBD1 as a possible D gene (5 bases). CDR1 is SGHDT, CDR2 YYEEEE, per germline. This CDR3 is 13 amino acids long. DNA for the CDR3: TGTGCCAGCAGGTTGGGGCCCCAAGAGACCCAGTACTTC. As protein: CASRLGPQETQYF.

This chain uses TRBV7-2 with TRBJ1-6; no reliable D call. Trimming took 2 bases from V and 11 from J, leaving 10 bases between them. The CDR3 runs to 13 residues. CDR1 SGHTA and CDR2 FQGNSA come from the germline V gene. This chain's CDR3 is CASSLRASAPLHF. The CDR3 bases are TGTGCCAGCAGCTTAAGGGCTAGCGCACCCCTCCACTTT.

This rearrangement joins TRBV28 to TRBJ1-6; unclear D gene. Germline CDR1 and CDR2: MDHEN and SYDVKM. The CDR3 is 16 residues long. V was trimmed by 2 bases and J by 8 bases, leaving 16 bases between them. CDR3 nucleotides: TGTGCCAGCAGTTTAGGAGGGCTTCTCGGTTATTCACCCCTCCACTTT. Protein sequence: CASSLGGLLGYSPLHF.

The chain has TRBV5-1 and TRBJ1-1, with D unresolved. CDR3 length equals 13 residues. Germline values: CDR1 SGHRS, CDR2 YFSETQ. Deletions cut 0 bases from V and 1 base from J, with 4 bases between. Here the CDR3 reads CASSLAGNTEAFF. The DNA of the CDR3 is TGCGCCAGCAGCTTGGCCGGGAACACTGAAGCTTTCTTT.

The J gene is TRBJ1-5, the V gene TRBV30; the D gene is possibly TRBD1 (6 bases). Germline CDR1 GTSNPN, CDR2 SVGIG (reference sequence). The length of the CDR3 is 15 residues. Trimming pared 1 base from V and 7 bases from J, leaving 17 bases between. As DNA, the CDR3 is TGTGCCTGGAGTGGGCCCATGACAGGAGGCCAGCCCCAGCATTTT. Protein sequence: CAWSGPMTGGQPQHF. Supplemented by reference TRBV30 and TRBJ1-5, the full variable domain reads SQTIHQWPATLVQPVGSPLSLECTVEGTSNPNLYWYRQAAGRGLQLLFYSVGIGQISSEVPQNLSASRPQDRQFILSSKKLLLSDSGFYLCAWSGPMTGGQPQHFGDGTRLSIL.

This chain links TRBV30 with TRBJ2-2; 7 nucleotides agree with TRBD1. CDR1 and CDR2 from the germline V gene are GTSNPN and SVGIG (reference sequence). The CDR3 loop spans 12 amino acids. V shed 3 bases and J 6 bases; nucleotides not matched to a gene: 1. CDR3 amino acids: CAWRQGSGELFF. In DNA form, the CDR3 reads TGTGCCTGGAGACAGGGGTCCGGGGAGCTGTTTTTT.

The DNA of the CDR3 is TGTGCCAGCACCGAAAGGGGACAGAACACCATATATTTT. Amino acid sequence: CASTERGQNTIYF. The gene calls are TRBV2 and TRBJ1-3; 7 nucleotides match TRBD1. The CDR3 consists of 13 residues. Germline-derived CDR1 and CDR2 are SNHLY and FYNNEI. V dropped 7 bases and J dropped 7; count of bases not matched to a gene: 7.

The chain uses TRBV7-8 and TRBJ1-2, with 9 bases fitting TRBD1. The CDR3 extends over 14 amino acids. Germline V lookup: CDR1 SGHVS, CDR2 FQNEAQ. The V gene end was trimmed by 1 base and the J gene end by 6 bases; junction bases not matched to a gene: 3. The CDR3 DNA reads as TGTGCCAGCAGCTTAGTCTGGACAGGGGATGGCTACACCTTC. Translation gives CASSLVWTGDGYTF.

This chain links TRBV7-3 with TRBJ1-2; the D gene is possibly TRBD1 (5 bases). The CDR3 runs to 16 residues. Germline CDR1 is SGHTA and CDR2 is FQGTGA. The V and J ends lost 5 bases and 0 bases respectively, with 16 bases between them. The CDR3, as DNA: TGTGCCAGCAGCCTAGGCGGCAGGGAATCTAACTATGGCTACACCTTC. This sequence encodes CASSLGGRESNYGYTF.

The V and J genes are TRBV2 and TRBJ2-2, with 12 positions matching TRBD2. CDR1 is SNHLY and CDR2 is FYNNEI in the germline V gene. The CDR3 covers 15 residues. Unmatched junction bases numbered 7, after V lost 10 bases and J lost 4 bases. The CDR3 loop reads CATRELAGGTGELFF. As DNA, the CDR3 is TGTGCCACCAGAGAACTAGCGGGGGGCACCGGGGAGCTGTTTTTT.

This sequence joins TRBV5-1 and TRBJ2-5; TRBD2 matches at 14 bases. Per the germline V gene, CDR1 is SGHRS and CDR2 is YFSETQ. This CDR3 spans 18 amino acids. Unmatched junction bases numbered 11, after V lost 4 bases and J lost 3 bases. The DNA for the CDR3 is TGCGCCAGCAGCCCTTATCCCGGGACTAGCGGGGGCAAAGAGACCCAGTACTTC. Amino acid sequence: CASSPYPGTSGGKETQYF.

The chain has TRBV6-5 and TRBJ1-2, with a weak D call TRBD1 (6 bases). The germline V gene has CDR1 MNHEY and CDR2 SVGAGI. This CDR3 region has 12 residues. V was shortened by 4 bases and J by 7 bases, with 10 bases between the two germline ends. The CDR3 loop reads CASSSTGSGYTF. For the CDR3, the DNA is TGTGCCAGCAGTTCCACAGGGAGTGGCTACACCTTC.

This clone was counted between two and nine times. The V call is TRBV28, the J call TRBJ2-6; 7 bases fit TRBD1. The trim removed 4 bases at V and 0 bases at J, leaving 6 bases unmatched. Germline values: CDR1 MDHEN, CDR2 SYDVKM. This CDR3 is built from 17 residues. The CDR3 reads CASSSRTGPSGANVLTF. The CDR3 DNA is TGTGCCAGCAGTTCAAGGACAGGACCCTCTGGGGCCAACGTCCTGACTTTC.

The chain has TRBV29-1 and TRBJ1-2, with D tentatively TRBD1 (5 bases). V dropped 4 bases and J dropped 0 bases, with 9 bases sitting between them. Germline-derived CDR1 and CDR2 are SQVTM and ANQGSEA. The CDR3 totals 13 residues. CDR3 protein: CSVGQRANYGYTF. Written as DNA, the CDR3 is TGCAGCGTTGGACAGAGAGCTAACTATGGCTACACCTTC.

This rearrangement joins TRBV7-2 to TRBJ1-1; tentative D call: TRBD1 (6 bases). Trimming took 6 bases from V and 7 from J, leaving 12 bases between them. CDR3 length equals 12 residues. The V gene's germline CDR1 is SGHTA and CDR2 FQGNSA. CDR3 sequence reads: CASSRGFGEAFF. CDR3 bases: TGTGCCAGCAGTAGGGGGTTCGGTGAAGCTTTCTTT.

This rearrangement joins TRBV7-2 to TRBJ2-5; D ambiguous. The ends were cut back, 1 base at V and 14 bases at J, with 11 bases in the middle. Germline V gives CDR1 SGHTA, CDR2 FQGNSA. This CDR3 contains 11 residues. The CDR3, as DNA: TGTGCCAGCAGCTTAGGGCGGATACCATACTTC. Its protein product is CASSLGRIPYF.

This clone was detected only a few times. V and J are TRBV5-1 and TRBJ1-2; TRBD1 matches at 12 bases. Trimming took 4 bases from V and 8 from J; bases not matched to a gene: 15. The CDR3 totals 17 residues. Germline V CDR1 and CDR2: SGHRS, YFSETQ. In nucleotides, the CDR3 is TGCGCCAGCAGCCCGAAATCTCCGGGACAGGGGGCGAGGGGCTACACCTTC. Translation gives CASSPKSPGQGARGYTF.

The chain carries TRBV4-1 and TRBJ1-3; the match to TRBD1 covers 7 bases. The junction had 7 bases not matched to a gene; V was cut back by 4 bases and J by 4 bases. This CDR3 is built from 15 residues. Germline V gives CDR1 MGHRA, CDR2 YSYEKL. The CDR3 sequence is CASSLRQGPGNTIYF. As DNA, the CDR3 is TGCGCCAGCAGCCTCCGACAGGGCCCCGGAAACACCATATATTTT.

V and J are TRBV28 and TRBJ1-1; D is possibly TRBD1 (5 bases). The length of the CDR3 is 12 residues. Deletions cut 10 bases from V and 1 base from J, with 10 bases between. Per germline, CDR1 MDHEN and CDR2 SYDVKM. Written as DNA, the CDR3 is TGTGCCATCCAGACAGAGAACACTGAAGCTTTCTTT. This sequence encodes CAIQTENTEAFF.

The CDR3 coding sequence is TGCGCCAGCAGCCAAGAACGTGGCCGATTCACTGAAGCTTTCTTT. Protein sequence: CASSQERGRFTEAFF. This chain connects TRBV4-1 to TRBJ1-1; D call uncertain. The V gene's germline CDR1 is MGHRA and CDR2 YSYEKL. CDR3 length equals 15 residues. Trimming cost V 0 bases and J 4 bases, with 12 bases left between them.

V usage is TRBV14 and J usage is TRBJ2-1, with D maybe TRBD1 (5 bases). In germline, CDR1 is SGHDN, CDR2 FVKESK. Trimming removed 1 base at V and 1 base at J, with 11 bases between. CDR3 length: 16 amino acids. The DNA of the CDR3 is TGTGCCAGCAGCCAAGTGAATGCAGGGTCCTACAATGAGCAGTTCTTC. It codes for CASSQVNAGSYNEQFF.

The chain employs TRBV9 and TRBJ2-7, with D possibly matching TRBD1 (5 bases). This CDR3 contains 14 residues. V dropped 0 bases and J dropped 7 bases, with 14 bases sitting between them. Germline V gene lookup returns CDR1 SGDLS and CDR2 YYNGEE. The CDR3 DNA follows: TGTGCCAGCAGCGTAGGACCCGGACAAACTGAGCAGTACTTC. Residues: CASSVGPGQTEQYF.

This clone was counted once. This chain uses TRBV14 with TRBJ1-1, with TRBD1 identical over 8 bases. V shed 1 base, J shed 4 bases, and the junction held 5 bases outside the gene matches. Germline CDR1 reads SGHDN; CDR2 reads FVKESK. CDR3 length: 15 residues. In DNA form, the CDR3 reads TGTGCCAGCAGCCAAGCAGGGGGCGGAATCACTGAAGCTTTCTTT. It is translated as CASSQAGGGITEAFF.

The genes are TRBV7-2 and TRBJ2-2; no firm D call. This CDR3 comprises 15 residues. Trimming shortened V by 5 bases and J by 0 bases, and 10 bases separated the two germline ends. Germline V gene data show CDR1 as SGHTA and CDR2 as FQGNSA. The DNA for the CDR3 is TGTGCCAGCAGCCCGTGGGCAGCGAACACCGGGGAGCTGTTTTTT. This translates into CASSPWAANTGELFF.

This clone appeared a few times. V is TRBV5-1 and J is TRBJ1-1, with 9 bases aligning to TRBD1. The CDR3 spans 15 residues. V lost 0 bases to trimming and J lost 6 bases; unmatched junction nucleotides: 6. Germline V gene lookup returns CDR1 SGHRS and CDR2 YFSETQ. The CDR3, as DNA: TGCGCCAGCAGCTTGGTCGGGACAGGGATCTCTGAAGCTTTCTTT. It translates to CASSLVGTGISEAFF.

The chain joins TRBV4-3 to TRBJ1-1; D is uncertain. Germline V gene lookup returns CDR1 LGHNA and CDR2 YSLEER. V was cut by 3 bases and J by 0 bases, with 8 bases left in between. The CDR3 is 14 amino acids. CDR3 region: CASSHLGVNTEAFF. The DNA for the CDR3 is TGCGCCAGCAGCCACCTAGGTGTGAACACTGAAGCTTTCTTT.

This clone has just a few counts. The chain couples TRBV9 to TRBJ1-1; 7 bases are a match to TRBD1. This CDR3 comprises 15 residues. Germline trimming cut 4 bases from V and 1 base from J; bases unmatched to any gene: 7. Germline V gene sequence: CDR1 SGDLS, CDR2 YYNGEE. CDR3 loop: CASSPGTGANTEAFF. CDR3 in DNA: TGTGCCAGCAGCCCTGGAACAGGGGCGAACACTGAAGCTTTCTTT.

The chain employs TRBV6-5 and TRBJ1-1; 7 bases line up with TRBD1. V shed 7 bases, J shed 9 bases, and the junction held 17 bases outside the gene matches. The CDR3 loop spans 15 amino acids. CDR1 is MNHEY and CDR2 is SVGAGI in the germline V gene. CDR3 DNA: TGTGCCAGCATTCCTCCGAGGGGGCTGAGGGGAAAAGCTTTCTTT. Protein product: CASIPPRGLRGKAFF.

The table lists this clone with a count of one. V and J are TRBV5-1 and TRBJ2-1; D is unresolved. The CDR3 is made up of 17 amino acids. Trimming took 3 bases from V and 6 from J, leaving 22 bases between them. Germline assignment: CDR1 SGHRS and CDR2 YFSETQ. The CDR3 DNA reads as TGCGCCAGCAGCTCCCCCGGTGGAAAAAGCCGAGGCAATGAGCAGTTCTTC. Translated: CASSSPGGKSRGNEQFF. Looking up the rest from reference TRBV5-1 and TRBJ2-1 gives the full variable domain: KAGVTQTPRYLIKTRGQQVTLSCSPISGHRSVSWYQQTPGQGLQFLFEYFSETQRNKGNFPGRFSGRQFSNSRSEMNVSTLELGDSALYLCASSSPGGKSRGNEQFFGPGTRLTVL.

J is TRBJ2-7 and V is TRBV25-1, with 10 positions matching TRBD1. The CDR3 has 14 residues. V was clipped by 11 bases and J by 4 bases; unmatched bases: 11. Germline V gives CDR1 MGHDK, CDR2 SYGVNS. CDR3 sequence: CAAGGDRGMYEQYF. The CDR3 nucleotides are TGTGCCGCGGGTGGGGACAGGGGAATGTACGAGCAGTACTTC.